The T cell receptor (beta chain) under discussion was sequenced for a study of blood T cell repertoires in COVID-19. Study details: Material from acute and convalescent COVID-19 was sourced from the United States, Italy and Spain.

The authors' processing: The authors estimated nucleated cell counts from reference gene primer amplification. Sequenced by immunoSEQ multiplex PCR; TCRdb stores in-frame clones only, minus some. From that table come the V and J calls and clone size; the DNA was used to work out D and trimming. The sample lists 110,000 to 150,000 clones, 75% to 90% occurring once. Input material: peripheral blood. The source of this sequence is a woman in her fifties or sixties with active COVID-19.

For the CDR3, the DNA is TGTGCCAGCCGGGGCGGACTAGCGAAACACAATGAGCAGTTCTTC. Amino acids: CASRGGLAKHNEQFF. The rearrangement uses TRBV27 and TRBJ2-1, with 9 bases fitting TRBD2. Trimming took 8 bases from V and 5 from J; bases not matched to a gene: 10. CDR1 and CDR2 (germline): MNHEY, SMNVEV (reference sequence). This CDR3 has 15 residues.